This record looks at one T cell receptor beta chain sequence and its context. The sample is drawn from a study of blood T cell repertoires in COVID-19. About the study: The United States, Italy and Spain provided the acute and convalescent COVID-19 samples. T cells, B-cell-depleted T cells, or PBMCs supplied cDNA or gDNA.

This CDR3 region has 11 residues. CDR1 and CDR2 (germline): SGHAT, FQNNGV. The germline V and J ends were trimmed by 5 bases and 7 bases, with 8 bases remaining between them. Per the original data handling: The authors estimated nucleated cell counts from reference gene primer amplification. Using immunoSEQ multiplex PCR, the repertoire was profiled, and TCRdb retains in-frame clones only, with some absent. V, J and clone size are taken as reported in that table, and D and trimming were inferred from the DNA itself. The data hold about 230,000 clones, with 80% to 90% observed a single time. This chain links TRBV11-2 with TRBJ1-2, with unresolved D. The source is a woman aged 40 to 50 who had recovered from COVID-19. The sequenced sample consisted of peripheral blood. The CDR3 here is CASSPGFGYTF. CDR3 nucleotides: TGTGCCAGCAGCCCGGGGTTTGGCTACACCTTC. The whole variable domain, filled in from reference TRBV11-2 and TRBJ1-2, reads EAGVAQSPRYKIIEKRQSVAFWCNPISGHATLYWYQQILGQGPKLLIQFQNNGVVDDSQLPKDRFSAERLKGVDSTLKIQPAKLEDSAVYLCASSPGFGYTFGSGTRLTVV.